The sequence of this T cell receptor (beta chain) was determined in a study of early T cells in non-severe SARS-CoV-2 infection. General observations from the study: Anti-spike CD8 responses were favored by VDJdb matching, which missed private and CD4 specificities.

As concerns this clonotype: The antigen is undetermined.

Individual cDNA molecules were tagged with unique molecular identifiers, the study reported. From the 5' RACE reads, TCRdb called clonotypes with MiXCR, one entry per CDR3 protein. The repertoire holds approximately 45,000 distinct CDR3 sequences, with over 5% as singletons. The CDR3 is 16 residues long. V lost 3 bases and J 11 bases, leaving 20 bases between the germline ends. Per the germline V gene, CDR1 is SGHVS and CDR2 is FNYEAQ. This sequence originates from an adult who was a healthcare worker with PCR-confirmed SARS-CoV-2 infection or an uninfected control (not recorded which). The chain links TRBV7-6 to TRBJ1-6; maybe TRBD1 (5 bases). The sample was whole blood. The CDR3 coding sequence is TGTGCCAGCAGCTTCGTAGGCAGGGAGATAGAGACACCCCTCCACTTT. Amino acid sequence: CASSFVGREIETPLHF.